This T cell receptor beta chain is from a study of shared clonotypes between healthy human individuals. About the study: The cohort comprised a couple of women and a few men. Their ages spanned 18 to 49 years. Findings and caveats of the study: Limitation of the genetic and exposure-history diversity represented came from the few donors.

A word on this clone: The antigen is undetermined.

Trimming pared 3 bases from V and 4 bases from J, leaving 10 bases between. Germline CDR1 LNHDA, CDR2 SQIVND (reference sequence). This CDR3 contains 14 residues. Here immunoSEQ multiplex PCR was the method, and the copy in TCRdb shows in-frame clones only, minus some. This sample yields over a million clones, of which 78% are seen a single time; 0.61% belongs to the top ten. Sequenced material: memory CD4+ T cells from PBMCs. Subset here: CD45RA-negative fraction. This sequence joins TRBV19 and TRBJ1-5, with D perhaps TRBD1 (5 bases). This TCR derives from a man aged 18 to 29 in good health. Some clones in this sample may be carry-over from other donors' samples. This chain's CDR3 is CASSMGVRNQPQHF. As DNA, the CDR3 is TGTGCCAGTAGTATGGGGGTCCGGAATCAGCCCCAGCATTTT.